Below are 8 T cell receptor beta chains sequenced from a single sample in a study of T cells after posttransplantation cyclophosphamide (TCRdb year 2016). To prepare the library, the immunoSEQ multiplex PCR assay was applied. TCRdb took over this immuneACCESS table, retaining in-frame rearrangements with V and J assigned. Such tables are incomplete; in checked studies, under half of the missing clones stem from an unresolved V gene, and the remainder is unexplained. For this sample, over 25,000 clones are listed, none of them singletons. The ten biggest clones cover around 3% of the sample. The specimen sequenced was PBMCs. Receptors were obtained from a woman aged 55-69 years in good health, CMV-negative, and a related stem cell transplant donor.

This clone showed up many times. This chain uses TRBV7-2 with TRBJ2-1, with 15 bases fitting TRBD2. The CDR3 extends over 18 amino acids. V shed 3 bases and J 7 bases; nucleotides not matched to a gene: 10. The germline V gene has CDR1 SGHTA and CDR2 FQGNSA. The CDR3 sequence: CASSLQGLAGGGGNEQFF. DNA for the CDR3: TGTGCCAGCAGCTTGCAGGGACTAGCGGGGGGAGGGGGAAATGAGCAGTTCTTC.

This clone was found a few times. The chain employs TRBV9 and TRBJ1-2, with 12 bases that match TRBD1. V dropped 0 bases and J dropped 8; count of bases not matched to a gene: 8. The CDR3 length is 16 residues. Germline CDR1 reads SGDLS; CDR2 reads YYNGEE. The CDR3 spells CASSVDLGQGAKGYTF. The DNA for the CDR3 is TGTGCCAGCAGCGTAGATTTGGGACAGGGGGCGAAGGGCTACACCTTC.

This clone was counted a few times. CDR3 in amino acids: CASSGWFGTGDQETQYF. CDR3 bases: TGTGCCAGCAGCGGGTGGTTCGGGACAGGGGATCAAGAGACCCAGTACTTC. The chain is built from TRBV9 and TRBJ2-5; 10 nucleotides align to TRBD1. Germline V CDR1 and CDR2: SGDLS, YYNGEE. The V and J ends lost 3 bases and 2 bases, in that order; junction bases with no gene match: 10. This CDR3 spans 17 amino acids.

In its sample, this clone was seen a few times. This sequence joins TRBV30 and TRBJ2-7; 9 bases are shared with TRBD2. Germline lookup yields CDR1 GTSNPN and CDR2 SVGIG (reference sequence). This CDR3 region has 14 residues. Losses at the gene ends were 3 bases for V and 10 bases for J; bases not matched to a gene: 13. The CDR3, as DNA: TGTGCCTGGAGGGCTTTTAGTAGCGGGAGACCACAGTACTTC. It translates to CAWRAFSSGRPQYF.

The table lists this clone with many counts. This rearrangement joins TRBV6-6 to TRBJ2-3, with TRBD2 identical over 7 bases. CDR3 length: 15 residues. From germline, CDR1 is MNHNY and CDR2 SVGAGI (reference sequence). V trimming: 5 bases; J trimming: 3 bases; junction bases outside the gene matches: 8. CDR3 nucleotides: TGTGCCAGCAGTGGGAACATGGGGGGGACAGATACGCAGTATTTT. It specifies CASSGNMGGTDTQYF.

This clone showed up many times. The chain has TRBV6-1 and TRBJ1-2; 8 nucleotides agree with TRBD1. The CDR3 contains 15 residues. The trim removed 1 base at V and 5 bases at J, leaving 6 bases unmatched. Germline V gene data show CDR1 as MNHNS and CDR2 as SASEGT. The CDR3 protein is CASSEVGTGIYGYTF. As DNA, the CDR3 is TGTGCCAGCAGTGAAGTCGGGACAGGCATTTATGGCTACACCTTC.

Many counts were recorded for this clone. The genes are TRBV19 and TRBJ1-5; TRBD1 agrees at 7 bases. The CDR3 sequence is 17 residues long. CDR1 is LNHDA, CDR2 SQIVND, per germline (reference sequence). J gave up 0 bases and V 3 bases, and 8 bases lay outside the gene matches. The CDR3, as DNA: TGTGCCAGTAGTATGGGGACAGCAGTTTATAGCAATCAGCCCCAGCATTTT. This gives the protein CASSMGTAVYSNQPQHF.

This clone appeared many times. The chain recombines TRBV10-3 with TRBJ1-1; 8 bases are a match to TRBD1. Losses at the gene ends were 2 bases for V and 3 bases for J; bases not matched to a gene: 5. The length of the CDR3 is 15 residues. The germline gives CDR1 ENHRY, CDR2 SYGVKD. The CDR3 here is CAISEPQGADTEAFF. Written as DNA, the CDR3 is TGTGCCATCAGTGAGCCGCAGGGGGCCGACACTGAAGCTTTCTTT.